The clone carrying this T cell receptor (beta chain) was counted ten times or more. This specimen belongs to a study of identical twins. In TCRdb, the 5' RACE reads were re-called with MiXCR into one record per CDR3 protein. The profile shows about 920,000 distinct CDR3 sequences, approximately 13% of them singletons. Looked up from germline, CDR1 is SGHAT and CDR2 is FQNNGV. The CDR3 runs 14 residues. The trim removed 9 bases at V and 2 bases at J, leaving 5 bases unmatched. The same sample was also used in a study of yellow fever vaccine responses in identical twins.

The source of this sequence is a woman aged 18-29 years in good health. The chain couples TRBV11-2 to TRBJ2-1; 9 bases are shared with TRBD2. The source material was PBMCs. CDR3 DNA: TGTGCCAGTTCCGCGGGAGGGACCTACAATGAGCAGTTCTTC. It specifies CASSAGGTYNEQFF.